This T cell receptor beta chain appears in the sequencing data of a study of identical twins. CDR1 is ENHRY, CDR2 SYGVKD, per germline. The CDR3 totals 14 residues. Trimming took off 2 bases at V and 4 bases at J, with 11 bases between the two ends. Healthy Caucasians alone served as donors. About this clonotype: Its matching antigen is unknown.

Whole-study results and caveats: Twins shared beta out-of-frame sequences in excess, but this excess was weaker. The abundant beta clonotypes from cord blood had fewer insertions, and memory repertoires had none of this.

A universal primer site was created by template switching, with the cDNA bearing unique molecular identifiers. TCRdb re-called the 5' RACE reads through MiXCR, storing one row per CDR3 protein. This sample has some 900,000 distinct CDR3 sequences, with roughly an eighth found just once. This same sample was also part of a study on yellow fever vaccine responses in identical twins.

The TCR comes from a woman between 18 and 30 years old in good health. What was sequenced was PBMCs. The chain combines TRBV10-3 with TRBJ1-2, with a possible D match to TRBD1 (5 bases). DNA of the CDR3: TGTGCCATCAGTGAGGACAGCAGTCCCTATGGCTACACCTTC. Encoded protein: CAISEDSSPYGYTF.